This T cell receptor beta chain appears in the sequencing data of a study of T-cell reconstitution after alpha-beta-depleted transplantation in children. The CDR3 consists of 10 residues. The V end lost 5 bases, the J end lost 10 bases, and 6 bases lay between the germline ends. Germline assignment: CDR1 SEHNR and CDR2 FQNEAQ (reference sequence). Unique molecular identifiers were incorporated during preparation of the TCRbeta library. TCRdb reprocessed the PCR reads via MiXCR and lists one record per CDR3 protein. This table holds about 830,000 distinct CDR3 sequences, 16% found once. There are a few counts of this clonotype.

The chain combines TRBV7-9 with TRBJ2-1; no clear D gene. The sequences come from PBMCs, mostly from graft donor cells, collected 360 days after TCRalphabeta/CD19-depleted stem cell transplant. This TCR was sampled from a male patient aged 10 to 17 who had a stem cell transplant for acute lymphoblastic leukemia, so the T cells may come from the graft donor. Written as DNA, the CDR3 is TGTGCCAGCAGCCCCCCGGAGCAGTTCTTC. This sequence encodes CASSPPEQFF. Variable domain in full (rest from reference TRBV7-9 and TRBJ2-1): DTGVSQNPRHKITKRGQNVTFRCDPISEHNRLYWYRQTLGQGPEFLTYFQNEAQLEKSRLLSDRFSAERPKGSFSTLEIQRTEQGDSAMYLCASSPPEQFFGPGTRLTVL.